This passage covers 10 T cell receptor beta chains from one sample sequenced in a study of T cell repertoires in cytomegalovirus infection. TCRdb reprocessed the reads via MiXCR and lists one record per CDR3 protein. The top ten hold roughly 9.7% of the sample, which has 160,000 or so distinct CDR3 sequences, roughly a quarter seen once. Sequenced: PBMCs. The receptors were gathered from a human donor in good health (CMV status not recorded). Some clones in this sample may be carry-over from other donors' samples.

Concerning this clonotype: As the CDR3 is not closed by the conserved phenylalanine or tryptophan, this likely results from a read error. The rearrangement uses TRBV10-3 and TRBJ1-1; no clear D gene. V lost 6 bases and J 6 bases, leaving 8 bases between the germline ends. CDR3 size: 11 residues. Germline-derived CDR1 and CDR2 are ENHRY and SYGVKD. This chain's CDR3 is CAIREFSEAFL. The CDR3 bases are TGTGCCATCAGAGAATTTTCTGAAGCTTTCCTT.

The chain uses TRBV4-1 and TRBJ1-3; a weak D match, TRBD1 (5 bases). The V end lost 3 bases, the J end lost 2 bases, and 14 bases lay between the germline ends. The CDR3 spans 16 residues. The germline gives CDR1 MGHRA, CDR2 YSYEKL. In DNA form, the CDR3 reads TGCGCCAGCAGCCACAATCCCGGGACTACTGGAAACACCATATATTTT. Its translation: CASSHNPGTTGNTIYF.

This clonotype was seen repeatedly, ten times or more. The chain links TRBV28 to TRBJ2-7; 10 positions match TRBD1. The CDR3 has 15 residues. Germline V lookup: CDR1 MDHEN, CDR2 SYDVKM. After removal of 4 bases from V and 4 bases from J, the junction contained 7 bases not matched to a gene. CDR3 coding DNA: TGTGCCAGCAGTTCCCCGGGACAGGGGATGTACGAGCAGTACTTC. Amino acid sequence: CASSSPGQGMYEQYF.

This clonotype was seen a few times. This chain connects TRBV28 to TRBJ2-1; D remains unclear. Germline V lookup: CDR1 MDHEN, CDR2 SYDVKM. The CDR3 loop spans 14 amino acids. V was cut by 7 bases and J by 0 bases, with 10 bases left in between. Here the CDR3 reads CASNDGSSYNEQFF. The CDR3 nucleotides are TGTGCCAGCAATGACGGAAGCTCCTACAATGAGCAGTTCTTC.

This rearrangement joins TRBV20-1 to TRBJ2-7; D might be TRBD1 (5 bases). V was cut by 0 bases and J by 2 bases, with 14 bases left in between. The germline V gene has CDR1 DFQATT and CDR2 SNEGSKA (reference sequence). The length of the CDR3 is 15 residues. CDR3 nucleotide sequence: TGCAGTGCTAGAGATCTAGGGGTTGGGGCCTACGAGCAGTACTTC. Protein: CSARDLGVGAYEQYF.

This clonotype was detected only a few times. The chain combines TRBV5-1 with TRBJ1-2; 9 nucleotides line up with TRBD1. The CDR3 runs 14 residues. Germline V gives CDR1 SGHRS, CDR2 YFSETQ. Unmatched junction bases numbered 2, after V lost 1 base and J lost 4 bases. CDR3 nucleotides: TGCGCCAGCAGCTTGAGGACAGGGGCCTATGGCTACACCTTC. It yields the protein CASSLRTGAYGYTF.

This rearrangement joins TRBV28 to TRBJ2-1; D possibly corresponds to TRBD2 (5 bases). This CDR3 has 16 amino acids. Per germline, CDR1 MDHEN and CDR2 SYDVKM. V was shortened by 0 bases and J by 0 bases, with 9 bases between the two germline ends. The CDR3 DNA reads as TGTGCCAGCAGTTTATGGGCGGGTAGCTCCTACAATGAGCAGTTCTTC. Translating it yields CASSLWAGSSYNEQFF.

On this clonotype: One junction end does not reproduce the germline sequence, and a read error may be involved. This chain connects TRBV7-8 to TRBJ2-1; 7 nucleotides align to TRBD2. Germline V CDR1 and CDR2: SGHVS, FQNEAQ. This CDR3 comprises 13 residues. This CDR3 reads CASSLAGGDFRSF. The DNA for the CDR3 is TGTGCCAGCAGCTTAGCGGGGGGGGACTTTCGCTCGTTC.

The V and J genes are TRBV29-1 and TRBJ2-3; perhaps TRBD2 as D (6 bases). The CDR3 runs to 14 residues. CDR1 and CDR2 (germline): SQVTM, ANQGSEA. V lost 4 bases to trimming and J lost 2 bases, with 13 bases between them. The CDR3 nucleotides read TGCAGCGTTGTATCCGGGGGAGCCACAGATACGCAGTATTTT. Amino acids: CSVVSGGATDTQYF.

This clonotype showed up just a few times. The CDR3 reads CASSRRASKPTDTQYF. The CDR3 nucleotides read TGTGCCAGCAGTCGCCGGGCTTCTAAACCGACAGATACGCAGTATTTT. The chain couples TRBV7-2 to TRBJ2-3; D is uncertain. V was cut by 6 bases and J by 3 bases, with 19 bases left in between. The CDR3 is made up of 16 amino acids. From germline, CDR1 is SGHTA and CDR2 FQGNSA.